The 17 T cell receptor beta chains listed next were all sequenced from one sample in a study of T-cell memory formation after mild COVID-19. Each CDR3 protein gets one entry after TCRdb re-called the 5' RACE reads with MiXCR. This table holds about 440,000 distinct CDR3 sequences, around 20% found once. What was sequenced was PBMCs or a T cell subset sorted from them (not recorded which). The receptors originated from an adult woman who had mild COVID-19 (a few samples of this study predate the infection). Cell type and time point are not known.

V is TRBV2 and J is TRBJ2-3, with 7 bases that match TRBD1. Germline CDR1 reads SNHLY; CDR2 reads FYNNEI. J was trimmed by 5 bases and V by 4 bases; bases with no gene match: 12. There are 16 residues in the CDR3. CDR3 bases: TGTGCCAGCAGTGCAGACGACGGGACAGACCTAGATACGCAGTATTTT. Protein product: CASSADDGTDLDTQYF.

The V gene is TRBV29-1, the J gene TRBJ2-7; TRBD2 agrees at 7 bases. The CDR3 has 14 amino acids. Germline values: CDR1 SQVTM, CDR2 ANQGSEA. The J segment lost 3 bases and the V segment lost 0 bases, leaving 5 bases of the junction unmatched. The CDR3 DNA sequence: TGCAGCGTTGAAGAAGCGGGGTCCGTCTACGAGCAGTACTTC. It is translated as CSVEEAGSVYEQYF.

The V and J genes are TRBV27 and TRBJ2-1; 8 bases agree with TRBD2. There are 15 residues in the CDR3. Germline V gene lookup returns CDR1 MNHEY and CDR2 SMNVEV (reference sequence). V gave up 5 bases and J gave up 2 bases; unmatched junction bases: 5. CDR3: CASSSGGRTYNEQFF. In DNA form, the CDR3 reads TGTGCCAGCAGTAGCGGGGGAAGGACCTACAATGAGCAGTTCTTC.

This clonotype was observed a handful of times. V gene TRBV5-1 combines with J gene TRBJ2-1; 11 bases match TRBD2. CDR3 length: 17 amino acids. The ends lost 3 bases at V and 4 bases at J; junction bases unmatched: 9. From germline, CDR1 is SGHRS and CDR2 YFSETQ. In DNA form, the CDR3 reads TGCGCCAGCAGCTCCCAAAAGACTAGCGGGGTATACAATGAGCAGTTCTTC. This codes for CASSSQKTSGVYNEQFF.

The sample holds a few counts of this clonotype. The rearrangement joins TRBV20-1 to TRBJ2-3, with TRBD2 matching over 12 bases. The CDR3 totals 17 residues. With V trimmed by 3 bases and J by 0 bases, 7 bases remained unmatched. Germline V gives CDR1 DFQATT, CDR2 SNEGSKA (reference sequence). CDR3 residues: CSASGLAGGLSTDTQYF. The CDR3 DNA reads TGCAGTGCTAGCGGGCTAGCGGGAGGGCTGAGCACAGATACGCAGTATTTT.

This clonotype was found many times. CDR3 DNA: TGTGCCACCAGCAGGGACAGGAGCTCCTACAATGAGCAGTTCTTC. It is translated as CATSRDRSSYNEQFF. The J gene is TRBJ2-1, the V gene TRBV15; TRBD1 matches 7 bases. The V segment lost 3 bases and the J segment 0 bases; nucleotides outside the gene matches: 2. Germline-derived CDR1 and CDR2 are LNHNV and YYDKDF (reference sequence). The CDR3 has 15 amino acids.

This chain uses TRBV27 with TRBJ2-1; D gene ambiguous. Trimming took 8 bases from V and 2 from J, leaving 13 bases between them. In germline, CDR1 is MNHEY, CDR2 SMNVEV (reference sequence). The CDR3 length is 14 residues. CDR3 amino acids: CASSASPPYNEQFF. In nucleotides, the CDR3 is TGTGCCAGCTCCGCGTCCCCCCCCTACAATGAGCAGTTCTTC.

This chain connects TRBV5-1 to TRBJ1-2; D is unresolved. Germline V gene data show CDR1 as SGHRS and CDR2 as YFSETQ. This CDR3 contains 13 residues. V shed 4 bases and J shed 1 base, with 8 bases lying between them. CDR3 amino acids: CASSIRSNYGYTF. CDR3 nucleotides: TGCGCCAGCAGCATACGGAGTAACTATGGCTACACCTTC.

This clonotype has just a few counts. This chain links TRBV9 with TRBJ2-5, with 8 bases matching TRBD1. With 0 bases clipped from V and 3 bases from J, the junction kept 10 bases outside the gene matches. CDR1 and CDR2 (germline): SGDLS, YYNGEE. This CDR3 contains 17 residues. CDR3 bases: TGTGCCAGCAGCGTAGGTATCGGACAGGGTGGCGAAGAGACCCAGTACTTC. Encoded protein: CASSVGIGQGGEETQYF.

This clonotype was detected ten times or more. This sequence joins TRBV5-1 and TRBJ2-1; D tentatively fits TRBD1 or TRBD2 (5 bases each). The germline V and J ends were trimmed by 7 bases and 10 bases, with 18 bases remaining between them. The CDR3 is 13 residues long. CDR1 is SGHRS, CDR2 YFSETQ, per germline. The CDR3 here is CASGPESGREQFF. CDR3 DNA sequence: TGCGCCAGCGGCCCTGAATCGGGACGAGAGCAGTTCTTC.

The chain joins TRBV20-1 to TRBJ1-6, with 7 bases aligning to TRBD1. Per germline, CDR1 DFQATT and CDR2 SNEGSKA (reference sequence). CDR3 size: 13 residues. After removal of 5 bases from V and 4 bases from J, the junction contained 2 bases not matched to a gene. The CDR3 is CSAPGQYNSPLHF. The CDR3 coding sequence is TGCAGTGCTCCGGGACAGTATAATTCACCCCTCCACTTT.

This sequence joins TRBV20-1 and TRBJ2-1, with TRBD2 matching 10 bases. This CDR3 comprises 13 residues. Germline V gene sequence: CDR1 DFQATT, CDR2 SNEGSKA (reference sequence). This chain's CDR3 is CIISGRSYNEQFF. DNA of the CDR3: TGCATCATTAGCGGGAGGTCCTACAATGAGCAGTTCTTC.

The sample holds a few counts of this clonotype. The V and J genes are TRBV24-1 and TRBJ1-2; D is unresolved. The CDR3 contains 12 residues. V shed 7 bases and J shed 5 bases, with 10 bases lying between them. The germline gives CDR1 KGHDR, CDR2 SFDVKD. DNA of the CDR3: TGTGCCACCAGCCAGACGTCGTATGGCTACACCTTC. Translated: CATSQTSYGYTF.

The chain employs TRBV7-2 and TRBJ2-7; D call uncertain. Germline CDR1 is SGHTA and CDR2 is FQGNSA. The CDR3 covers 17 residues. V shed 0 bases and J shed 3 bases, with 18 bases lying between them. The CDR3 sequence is CASSLASNGLSGYEQYF. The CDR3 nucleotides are TGTGCCAGCAGCTTAGCAAGTAACGGGCTCTCGGGCTACGAGCAGTACTTC. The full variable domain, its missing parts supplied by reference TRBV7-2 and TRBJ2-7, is GAGVSQSPSNKVTEKGKDVELRCDPISGHTALYWYRQSLGQGLEFLIYFQGNSAPDKSGLPSDRFSAERTGGSVSTLTIQRTQQEDSAVYLCASSLASNGLSGYEQYFGPGTRLTVT.

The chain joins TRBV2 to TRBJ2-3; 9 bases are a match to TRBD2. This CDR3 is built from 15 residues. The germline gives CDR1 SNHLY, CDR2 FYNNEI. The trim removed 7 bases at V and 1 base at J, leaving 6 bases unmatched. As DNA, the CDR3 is TGTGCCAGCATCTTAGCGGGAGCCCGCACAGATACGCAGTATTTT. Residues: CASILAGARTDTQYF.

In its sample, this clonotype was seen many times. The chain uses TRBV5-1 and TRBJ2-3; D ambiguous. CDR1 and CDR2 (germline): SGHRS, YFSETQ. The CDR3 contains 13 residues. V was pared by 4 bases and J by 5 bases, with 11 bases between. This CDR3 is CASSHPGIDTQYF. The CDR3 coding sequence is TGCGCCAGCAGCCACCCCGGCATAGATACGCAGTATTTT. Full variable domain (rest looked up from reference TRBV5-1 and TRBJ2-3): KAGVTQTPRYLIKTRGQQVTLSCSPISGHRSVSWYQQTPGQGLQFLFEYFSETQRNKGNFPGRFSGRQFSNSRSEMNVSTLELGDSALYLCASSHPGIDTQYFGPGTRLTVL.

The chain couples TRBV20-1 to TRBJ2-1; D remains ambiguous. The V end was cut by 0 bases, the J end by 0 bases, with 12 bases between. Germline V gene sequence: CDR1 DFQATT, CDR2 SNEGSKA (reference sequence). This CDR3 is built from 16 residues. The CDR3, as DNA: TGCAGTGCTAGAGATGGGCTTGCAATCTCCTACAATGAGCAGTTCTTC. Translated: CSARDGLAISYNEQFF.